A selection of T cell receptor beta chains follows, all from one sample in a study of early T cells in non-severe SARS-CoV-2 infection. TCRdb reprocessed the 5' RACE reads with MiXCR, giving one entry per CDR3 protein. This repertoire shows tens of thousands of distinct CDR3 sequences, 12% found once; its top ten account for approximately 1.7%. The sequencing sample was made of whole blood. These receptors originate from an adult who was a healthcare worker with PCR-confirmed SARS-CoV-2 infection or an uninfected control (not recorded which). Both conserved end residues are trimmed from each CDR3. A D gene is named only where the DNA matches it firmly.

D,J,V,CDR3
TRBD2,TRBJ2-1,TRBV29-1,SVGLVDEQF
.,TRBJ1-1,TRBV7-9,ASSRSMNTEAF
.,TRBJ2-1,TRBV6-5,ASSRFPEQF
.,TRBJ1-2,TRBV6-2/TRBV6-3,ASSDGSRLLNYGYT
TRBD1,TRBJ1-1,TRBV6-5,ASSPTRTGGLVSAF
.,TRBJ1-6,TRBV12-3/TRBV12-4,ASSLVQTSPLH
.,TRBJ2-2,TRBV28,ASSLNLQGIGELF
TRBD1,TRBJ2-2,TRBV11-2,ASSFGRGHTGELF
.,TRBJ1-1,TRBV20-1,SARAIGPGPAF
TRBD2,TRBJ2-3,TRBV7-2,ASSYLLAGGTDTQY
TRBD1,TRBJ1-6,TRBV18,AGSPGQGGYSPLH
.,TRBJ2-7,TRBV19,ASSTLGAYEQY
.,TRBJ2-7,TRBV19,ASSPWDILGEQY
.,TRBJ2-1,TRBV20-1,SARSGRGMIPSWEQF
.,TRBJ2-1,TRBV2,GVPGTYNEQF
TRBD2,TRBJ2-1,TRBV7-9,ASSPSGGRYNEQF
.,TRBJ2-3,TRBV10-3,AISEPFATNTDTQY
.,TRBJ2-3,TRBV10-3,AISGTASTDTQY